The 6 T cell receptor beta chains below come from one sample, sequenced in a study of tumor-infiltrating lymphocytes in primary liver carcinoma. A constant-region primer primed TCR beta cDNA synthesis from about 490 ng of total RNA. It was through three nested multiplex PCR rounds of slightly modified ARM-PCR that TCR beta libraries arose. The two initial PCR rounds, roughly 10 cycles each, used TRBV1-TRBV30 forward and C-beta reverse primers. TCRdb re-called the multiplex PCR reads with MiXCR, one entry per CDR3 protein. Of 100,000 to 150,000 distinct CDR3 sequences in the sample, 50% to 80% were seen once. From roughly 20-30 mg of unsorted bulk tissue, DNA and RNA were co-extracted together. Sequenced sample: liver tumor tissue from sampling region 3. Subset specified: tumor region T3, left-lateral pole. The receptors shown here come from an older woman with primary liver carcinoma and hepatitis B virus infection.

This clonotype has just a few counts. A read error may be the cause here, since a much bigger clone is one base away. The V and J genes are TRBV6-5 and TRBJ1-2; 7 bases agree with TRBD1. This CDR3 has 13 residues. Germline-derived CDR1 and CDR2 are MNHEY and SVGAGI. The CDR3 DNA follows: TGTGCCAGCAGTTACTCGACAGGGTGGGGCTCCACCTTC. It specifies CASSYSTGWGSTF.

Of note for this clonotype: A much more abundant neighbour one base away suggests this may be a read error. The chain joins TRBV6-1 to TRBJ2-1; D possibly corresponds to TRBD2 (6 bases). The V and J ends lost 4 bases and 1 base respectively, with 8 bases between them. CDR1 and CDR2 from the germline V gene are MNHNS and SASEGT. The CDR3 extends over 14 amino acids. CDR3 coding DNA: TGTGCCAGCAGTGGGGAGGAGTCCTACAATGAGCAGTTCTTC. This codes for CASSGEESYNEQFF.

Notes on this clonotype: Sequence at one end of the junction differs from germline and may be a read error. V is TRBV5-1 and J is TRBJ2-2, with a weak D call TRBD1 (5 bases). The CDR3 extends over 15 amino acids. Germline values: CDR1 SGHRS, CDR2 YFSETQ. The CDR3 is CTSSPTALNTGELFF. The CDR3 nucleotides read TGCACCAGCAGCCCGACAGCCCTTAACACCGGGGAGCTGTTTTTT.

This sequence joins TRBV2 and TRBJ1-1; D remains unclear. The CDR3 runs to 14 residues. With 6 bases removed from V and 1 base from J, the gap between germline ends came to 12 bases. Germline V gene lookup returns CDR1 SNHLY and CDR2 FYNNEI. This CDR3 reads CASRETSKNTEAFF. CDR3 in DNA: TGTGCCAGCAGAGAAACCTCCAAGAACACTGAAGCTTTCTTT.

At least ten counts were recorded for this clonotype. One end of the junction does not line up with germline, which may come from a read error. This chain uses TRBV12-3 or TRBV12-4 with TRBJ1-2; D is perhaps TRBD1 (6 bases). CDR3 length: 13 amino acids. The CDR3 DNA sequence: TGTGCCAGCAGTTCACTACAGGGAAGGATCGACGCCTTC. Translation: CASSSLQGRIDAF.

By share of the sample, this clonotype is medium-sized (0.01 to 0.1%). V and J are TRBV11-2 and TRBJ2-1, with 9 bases matching TRBD2. With V trimmed by 5 bases and J by 5 bases, 7 bases remained unmatched. CDR1 and CDR2 from the germline V gene are SGHAT and FQNNGV. This CDR3 region has 15 residues. CDR3 sequence reads: CASSKRLAEHNEQFF. For the CDR3, the DNA is TGTGCCAGCAGCAAACGACTAGCGGAGCACAATGAGCAGTTCTTC. The full variable domain, with the rest looked up from reference TRBV11-2 and TRBJ2-1, is EAGVAQSPRYKIIEKRQSVAFWCNPISGHATLYWYQQILGQGPKLLIQFQNNGVVDDSQLPKDRFSAERLKGVDSTLKIQPAKLEDSAVYLCASSKRLAEHNEQFFGPGTRLTVL.